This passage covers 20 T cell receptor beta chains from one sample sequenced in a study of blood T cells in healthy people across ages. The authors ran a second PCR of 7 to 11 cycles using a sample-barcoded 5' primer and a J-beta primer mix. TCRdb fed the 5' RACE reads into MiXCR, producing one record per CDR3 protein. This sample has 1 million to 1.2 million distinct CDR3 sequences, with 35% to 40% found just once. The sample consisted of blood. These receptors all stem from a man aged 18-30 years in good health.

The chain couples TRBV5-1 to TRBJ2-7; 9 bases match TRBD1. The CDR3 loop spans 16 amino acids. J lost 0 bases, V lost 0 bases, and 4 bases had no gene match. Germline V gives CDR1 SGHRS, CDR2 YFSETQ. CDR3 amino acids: CASSLDGQGSSYEQYF. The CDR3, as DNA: TGCGCCAGCAGCTTGGATGGACAGGGGTCCTCCTACGAGCAGTACTTC.

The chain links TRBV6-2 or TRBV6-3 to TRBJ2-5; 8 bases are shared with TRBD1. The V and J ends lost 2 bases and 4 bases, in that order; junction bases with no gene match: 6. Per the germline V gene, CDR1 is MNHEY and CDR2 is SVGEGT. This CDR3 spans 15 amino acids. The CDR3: CASSYGQGWRETQYF. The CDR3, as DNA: TGTGCCAGCAGTTACGGACAGGGCTGGAGAGAGACCCAGTACTTC.

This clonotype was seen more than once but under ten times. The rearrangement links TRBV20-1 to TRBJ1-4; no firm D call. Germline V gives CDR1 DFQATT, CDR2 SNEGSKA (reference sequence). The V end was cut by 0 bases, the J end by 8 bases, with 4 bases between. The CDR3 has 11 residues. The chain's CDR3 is CSARDEEKLFF. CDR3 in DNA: TGCAGTGCTAGAGACGAGGAAAAACTGTTTTTT.

CDR3 amino acids: CASSLGLAGYSYNEQYF. Here the CDR3 DNA reads TGTGCCAGCAGCTTGGGACTAGCGGGATACTCCTACAATGAGCAGTACTTC. The chain couples TRBV5-6 to TRBJ2-1; TRBD2 agrees at 11 bases. The closer fit of TRBJ2-7 to the DNA end suggests the J call may be wrong. Germline CDR1 and CDR2: SGHDT and YYEEEE. The CDR3 is 17 residues long.

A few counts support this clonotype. The CDR3 protein is CASSQDIDTSNTEAFF. CDR3 coding DNA: TGCGCCAGCAGCCAAGATATAGACACCTCGAACACTGAAGCTTTCTTT. The V and J genes are TRBV4-1 and TRBJ1-1; D remains ambiguous. CDR3 length equals 16 residues. CDR1 is MGHRA and CDR2 is YSYEKL in the germline V gene. V was trimmed by 0 bases and J by 1 base, leaving 12 bases between them.

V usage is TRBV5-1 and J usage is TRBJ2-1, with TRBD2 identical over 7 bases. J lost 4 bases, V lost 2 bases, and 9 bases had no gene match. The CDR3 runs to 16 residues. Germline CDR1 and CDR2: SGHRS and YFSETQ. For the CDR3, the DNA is TGCGCCAGCAGCTTTGGGCAGGGAGGGATATACAATGAGCAGTTCTTC. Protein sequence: CASSFGQGGIYNEQFF.

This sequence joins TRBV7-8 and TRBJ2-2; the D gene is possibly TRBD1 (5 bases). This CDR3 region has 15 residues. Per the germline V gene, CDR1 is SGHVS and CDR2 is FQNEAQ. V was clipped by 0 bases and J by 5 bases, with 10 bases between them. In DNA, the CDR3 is TGTGCCAGCAGCTTAGCAGGGGTCGGGACCGGGGAGCTGTTTTTT. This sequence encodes CASSLAGVGTGELFF.

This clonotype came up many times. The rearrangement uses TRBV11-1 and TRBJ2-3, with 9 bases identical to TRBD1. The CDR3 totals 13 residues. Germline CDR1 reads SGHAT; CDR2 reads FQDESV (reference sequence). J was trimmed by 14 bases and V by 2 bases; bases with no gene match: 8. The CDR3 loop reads CASSLSRDRVPYF. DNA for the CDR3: TGTGCCAGCAGCTTAAGCCGGGACAGGGTACCGTATTTT.

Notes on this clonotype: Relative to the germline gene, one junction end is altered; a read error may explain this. CDR3: CASSLAETTDTLYF. CDR3 nucleotides: TGTGCCAGCAGCCTAGCGGAGACCACAGATACGCTGTATTTT. The rearrangement uses TRBV4-2 and TRBJ2-3; D might be TRBD2 (6 bases). The CDR3 spans 14 residues. Germline V CDR1 and CDR2: LGHNA, YNFKEQ.

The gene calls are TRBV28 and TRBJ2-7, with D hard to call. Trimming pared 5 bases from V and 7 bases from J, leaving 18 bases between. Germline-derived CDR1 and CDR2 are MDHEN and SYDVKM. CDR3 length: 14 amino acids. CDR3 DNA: TGTGCCAGCAGTCTCACCCAAGCAAGAAATGAGCAGTACTTC. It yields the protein CASSLTQARNEQYF.

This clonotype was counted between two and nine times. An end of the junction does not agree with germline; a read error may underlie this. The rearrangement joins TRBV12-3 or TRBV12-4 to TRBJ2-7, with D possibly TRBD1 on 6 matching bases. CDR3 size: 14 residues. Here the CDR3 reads CACSQGHASDEQYF. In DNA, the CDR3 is TGTGCCTGCAGCCAGGGACACGCAAGCGACGAGCAGTACTTC.

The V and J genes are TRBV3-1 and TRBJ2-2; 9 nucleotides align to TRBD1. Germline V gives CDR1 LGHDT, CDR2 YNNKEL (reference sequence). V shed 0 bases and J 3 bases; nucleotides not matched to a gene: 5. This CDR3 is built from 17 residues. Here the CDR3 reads CASSQEGQGEYTGELFF. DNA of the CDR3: TGTGCCAGCAGCCAAGAGGGACAGGGAGAATACACCGGGGAGCTGTTTTTT.

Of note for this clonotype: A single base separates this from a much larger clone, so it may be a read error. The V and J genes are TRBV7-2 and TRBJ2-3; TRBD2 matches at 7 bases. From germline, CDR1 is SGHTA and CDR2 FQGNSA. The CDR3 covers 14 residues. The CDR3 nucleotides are TGTGTCAGCAGCTTAGCCAGGGAGGGAGATACGCAGTATTTT. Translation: CVSSLAREGDTQYF.

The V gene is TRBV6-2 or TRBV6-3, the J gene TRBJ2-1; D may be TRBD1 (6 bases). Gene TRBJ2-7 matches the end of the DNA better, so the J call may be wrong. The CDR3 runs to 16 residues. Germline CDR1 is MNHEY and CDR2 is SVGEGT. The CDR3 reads CASILTFRGSYNEQYF. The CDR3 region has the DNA TGTGCCAGCATTCTTACGTTCAGGGGCTCCTACAATGAGCAGTACTTC.

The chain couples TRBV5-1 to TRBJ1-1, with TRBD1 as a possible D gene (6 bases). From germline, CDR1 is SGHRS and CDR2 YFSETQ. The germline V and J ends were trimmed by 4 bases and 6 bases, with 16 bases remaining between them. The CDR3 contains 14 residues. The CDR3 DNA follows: TGCGCCAGCAGCCCGGGCGTACAGGGAGCTGAAGCTTTCTTT. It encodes CASSPGVQGAEAFF.

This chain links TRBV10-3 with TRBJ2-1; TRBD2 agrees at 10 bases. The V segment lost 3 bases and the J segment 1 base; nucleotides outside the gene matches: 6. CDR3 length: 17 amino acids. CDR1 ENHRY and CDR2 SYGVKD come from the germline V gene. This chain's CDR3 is CAISDRAGGQSYNEQFF. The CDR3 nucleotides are TGTGCCATCAGTGACAGAGCGGGGGGGCAATCCTACAATGAGCAGTTCTTC.

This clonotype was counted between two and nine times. Written as DNA, the CDR3 is TGTGCCAGCAACCATTCCCCTACAGGGGGAGGATGGGCTTTCTTT. Translating it yields CASNHSPTGGGWAFF. The chain employs TRBV3-1 and TRBJ1-1; 8 bases align to TRBD1. In germline, CDR1 is LGHDT, CDR2 YNNKEL (reference sequence). The V gene end was trimmed by 7 bases and the J gene end by 11 bases; junction bases not matched to a gene: 18. This CDR3 has 15 amino acids.

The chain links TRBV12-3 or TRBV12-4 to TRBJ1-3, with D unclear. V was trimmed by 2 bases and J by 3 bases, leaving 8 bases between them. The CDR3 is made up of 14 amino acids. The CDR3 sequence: CASSLSGYGNTIYF. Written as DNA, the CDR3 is TGTGCCAGCAGTTTAAGCGGCTATGGAAACACCATATATTTT.

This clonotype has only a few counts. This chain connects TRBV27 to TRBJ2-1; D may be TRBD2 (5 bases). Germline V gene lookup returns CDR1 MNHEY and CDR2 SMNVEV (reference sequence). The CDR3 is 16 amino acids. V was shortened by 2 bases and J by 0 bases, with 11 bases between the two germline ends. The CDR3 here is CASSLLALGSYNEQFF. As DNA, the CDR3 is TGTGCCAGCAGTTTACTAGCCCTGGGCTCCTACAATGAGCAGTTCTTC.

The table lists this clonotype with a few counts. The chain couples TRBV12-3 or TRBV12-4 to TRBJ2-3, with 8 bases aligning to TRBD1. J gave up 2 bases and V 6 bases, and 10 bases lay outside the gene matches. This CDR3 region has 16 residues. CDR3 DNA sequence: TGTGCCAGCAGGCCTCTGACAGGGGAGTTCACAGATACGCAGTATTTT. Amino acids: CASRPLTGEFTDTQYF.